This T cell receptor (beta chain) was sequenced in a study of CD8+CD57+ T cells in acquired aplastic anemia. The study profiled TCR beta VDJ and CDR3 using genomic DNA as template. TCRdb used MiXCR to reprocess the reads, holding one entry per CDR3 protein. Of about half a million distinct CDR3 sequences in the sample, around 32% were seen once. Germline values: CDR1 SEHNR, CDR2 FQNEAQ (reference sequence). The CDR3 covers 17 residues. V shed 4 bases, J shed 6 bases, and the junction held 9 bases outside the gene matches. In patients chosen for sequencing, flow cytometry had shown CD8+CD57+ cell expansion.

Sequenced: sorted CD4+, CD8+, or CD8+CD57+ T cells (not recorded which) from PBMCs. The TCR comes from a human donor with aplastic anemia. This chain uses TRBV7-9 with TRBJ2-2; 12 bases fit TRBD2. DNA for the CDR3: TGTGCCAGCAGCTCCGGACTAGCGGGGAACTTGGCCGGGGAGCTGTTTTTT. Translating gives CASSSGLAGNLAGELFF.